These 27 T cell receptor beta chains originate from one sample sequenced in a study of blood T cell repertoires in COVID-19. The repertoire was sequenced with immunoSEQ multiplex PCR; TCRdb's copy has only in-frame clones and lacks some. The sample gives roughly 250,000 clones, 88% of which show up once; roughly 0.8% is in the top ten. The specimen sequenced was peripheral blood. The receptor source for this set is a woman aged 30 to 39 with acute or convalescent COVID-19.

The CDR3 DNA is TGTGCCAGCAGCATCCTGGGCGGGAGCAGGGCCCAATGGAGCCAGTTCTTC. Translating it yields CASSILGGSRAQWSQFF. The chain combines TRBV11-2 with TRBJ2-1, with 7 bases that match TRBD2. Germline loops: CDR1 SGHAT, CDR2 FQNNGV. J gave up 13 bases and V 5 bases, and 23 bases lay outside the gene matches. CDR3 length: 17 residues.

The chain combines TRBV24-1 with TRBJ2-7, with unresolved D. Germline V lookup: CDR1 KGHDR, CDR2 SFDVKD. V was cut by 4 bases and J by 5 bases, with 11 bases left in between. CDR3 size: 13 residues. CDR3 sequence (DNA): TGTGCCACCAGTGACCCTACACGGGACGAGCAGTACTTC. As protein: CATSDPTRDEQYF.

V is TRBV5-6 and J is TRBJ2-5; D remains unclear. CDR1 is SGHDT, CDR2 YYEEEE, per germline. V was clipped by 1 base and J by 2 bases, with 9 bases between them. CDR3 size: 14 residues. As DNA, the CDR3 is TGTGCCAGCAGCTTGATCACGGTTCAAGAGACCCAGTACTTC. It encodes CASSLITVQETQYF.

The chain has TRBV6-2 or TRBV6-3 and TRBJ2-7; TRBD2 matches 9 bases. J lost 6 bases, V lost 4 bases, and 7 bases had no gene match. The CDR3 consists of 14 residues. Germline loops: CDR1 MNHEY, CDR2 SVGEGT. The CDR3 is CASSWGVSGSEQYF. The CDR3 DNA sequence: TGTGCCAGCAGTTGGGGGGTTAGCGGGAGCGAGCAGTACTTC.

This clone turned up a few times. V is TRBV14 and J is TRBJ2-7; D is perhaps TRBD2 (6 bases). The CDR3 is made up of 16 amino acids. V was cut by 5 bases and J by 2 bases, with 19 bases left in between. The germline gives CDR1 SGHDN, CDR2 FVKESK. CDR3 in DNA: TGTGCCAGCAGCATAGAAGGGTGGCGGGGAACCTACGAGCAGTACTTC. Translated: CASSIEGWRGTYEQYF.

V and J are TRBV29-1 and TRBJ2-5, with a weak D call TRBD1 (6 bases). The V end lost 3 bases, the J end lost 4 bases, and 18 bases lay between the germline ends. This CDR3 spans 15 amino acids. Per the germline V gene, CDR1 is SQVTM and CDR2 is ANQGSEA. The CDR3 nucleotides read TGCAGCGTTGAGTCAATAGTGCAGGGGAGAGAGACCCAGTACTTC. This gives the protein CSVESIVQGRETQYF.

The rearrangement joins TRBV3-1 (or the pseudogene TRBV3-2) to TRBJ1-6; D possibly corresponds to TRBD1 (5 bases). V shed 1 base and J shed 7 bases, with 11 bases lying between them. Germline CDR1 LGHDT, CDR2 YNNKEL (reference sequence). This CDR3 spans 15 amino acids. CDR3 sequence reads: CASSQGGGNNSPLHF. The CDR3 DNA reads as TGTGCCAGCAGCCAAGGGGGGGGTAACAATTCACCCCTCCACTTT.

The chain links TRBV9 to TRBJ2-7; D possibly corresponds to TRBD2 (6 bases). V gave up 0 bases and J gave up 2 bases, with 12 bases separating them. Germline V gene lookup returns CDR1 SGDLS and CDR2 YYNGEE. The CDR3 has 15 amino acids. The CDR3 sequence: CASSVGLGGPYEQYF. CDR3 coding DNA: TGTGCCAGCAGCGTAGGTCTGGGAGGCCCCTACGAGCAGTACTTC.

The DNA for the CDR3 is TGTGCCAGCACCGGACAGGGAGCTCTGGGAAACACCATATATTTT. Translating gives CASTGQGALGNTIYF. The chain combines TRBV5-4 with TRBJ1-3; TRBD1 matches 8 bases. V dropped 6 bases and J dropped 4; count of bases not matched to a gene: 9. The CDR3 has 15 residues. Germline lookup yields CDR1 SGHNT and CDR2 YYREEE (reference sequence).

V usage is TRBV29-1 and J usage is TRBJ2-5, with a weak D call TRBD1 (6 bases). The CDR3 covers 13 residues. CDR1 SQVTM and CDR2 ANQGSEA come from the germline V gene. V was cut by 2 bases and J by 2 bases, with 9 bases left in between. This CDR3 is CSVEQGKQETQYF. CDR3 nucleotides: TGCAGCGTTGAACAGGGGAAACAAGAGACCCAGTACTTC.

V and J are TRBV7-3 and TRBJ2-1; tentatively, D is TRBD2 (5 bases). The CDR3 loop spans 13 amino acids. Trimming cost V 0 bases and J 9 bases, with 9 bases left between them. Germline lookup yields CDR1 SGHTA and CDR2 FQGTGA. This CDR3 is CASSLTLASEQFF. The CDR3 nucleotides are TGTGCCAGCAGCTTAACCCTAGCTAGTGAGCAGTTCTTC.

The gene calls are TRBV30 and TRBJ2-2; D is possibly TRBD1 (5 bases). There are 15 residues in the CDR3. Per the germline V gene, CDR1 is GTSNPN and CDR2 is SVGIG (reference sequence). The V gene lost 3 bases and the J gene lost 5 bases, with 16 bases spanning the gap. The CDR3 bases are TGTGCCTGGAGCCTGGGATTCAAGGGGACCGGGGAGCTGTTTTTT. Translation: CAWSLGFKGTGELFF.

The chain uses TRBV30 and TRBJ1-5; D call uncertain. The CDR3 has 12 amino acids. V lost 5 bases and J lost 2, with 7 bases in between. From germline, CDR1 is GTSNPN and CDR2 SVGIG (reference sequence). The CDR3 DNA reads as TGTGCCTGGGGACGGGGCAATCAGCCCCAGCATTTT. This encodes CAWGRGNQPQHF.

The chain carries TRBV4-2 and TRBJ1-5; 11 nucleotides agree with TRBD1. This CDR3 comprises 15 residues. Germline loops: CDR1 LGHNA, CDR2 YNFKEQ. Trimming at V came to 4 bases and at J to 4 bases, leaving 3 bases not matched to a gene. This CDR3 reads CASSLGTGGNQPQHF. The CDR3 bases are TGTGCCAGCAGCCTGGGGACAGGGGGGAATCAGCCCCAGCATTTT.

In this sample, this clone turned up once. The chain links TRBV6-5 to TRBJ1-6; a weak D match, TRBD1 (5 bases). V gave up 7 bases and J gave up 4 bases, with 8 bases separating them. This CDR3 comprises 13 residues. From germline, CDR1 is MNHEY and CDR2 SVGAGI. CDR3 nucleotides: TGTGCCAGCACCCAGGGATATAATTCACCCCTCCACTTT. It codes for CASTQGYNSPLHF.

V gene TRBV19 combines with J gene TRBJ2-4; 7 bases match TRBD2. This CDR3 spans 18 amino acids. Per the germline V gene, CDR1 is LNHDA and CDR2 is SQIVND (reference sequence). Trimming cost V 3 bases and J 0 bases; bases outside gene matches: 11. CDR3 in amino acids: CASSISLAGGVAKNIQYF. CDR3 bases: TGTGCCAGTAGTATCTCGTTAGCGGGTGGAGTAGCCAAAAACATTCAGTACTTC. Full variable domain (outside the CDR3, taken from reference TRBV19 and TRBJ2-4): DGGITQSPKYLFRKEGQNVTLSCEQNLNHDAMYWYRQDPGQGLRLIYYSQIVNDFQKGDIAEGYSVSREKKESFPLTVTSAQKNPTAFYLCASSISLAGGVAKNIQYFGAGTRLSVL.

This chain connects TRBV27 to TRBJ1-5, with 10 bases fitting TRBD1. Germline V gene sequence: CDR1 MNHEY, CDR2 SMNVEV (reference sequence). The V and J ends lost 6 bases and 0 bases, in that order; junction bases with no gene match: 5. CDR3 length: 16 amino acids. The DNA for the CDR3 is TGTGCCAGCAGCCCGGGACAGGGGTTTAGCAATCAGCCCCAGCATTTT. Its translation: CASSPGQGFSNQPQHF.

The chain combines TRBV29-1 with TRBJ1-3; D uncertain. Germline-derived CDR1 and CDR2 are SQVTM and ANQGSEA. The CDR3 is made up of 13 amino acids. V lost 7 bases and J lost 4, with 14 bases in between. The CDR3 coding sequence is TGCAGCGCCGAGGAGGGAGGGGGAAACACCATATATTTT. Its translation: CSAEEGGGNTIYF.

The chain couples TRBV23-1 to TRBJ1-2; D may be TRBD1 (6 bases). TRBV23-1 is classed as an ORF, of uncertain function. Trimming cost V 3 bases and J 6 bases, with 14 bases left between them. CDR3 length equals 14 residues. The CDR3 DNA is TGCGCCAGCAGTCACCGTAGGGGGGGTAATGGCTACACCTTC. This encodes CASSHRRGGNGYTF.

This clone was seen a handful of times. This chain joins TRBV14 and TRBJ2-2; 12 positions agree with TRBD2. The germline gives CDR1 SGHDN, CDR2 FVKESK. This CDR3 has 17 residues. After removal of 1 base from V and 4 bases from J, the junction contained 4 bases not matched to a gene. The chain's CDR3 is CASSQVVLAGGTGELFF. CDR3 nucleotides: TGTGCCAGCAGCCAAGTGGTACTAGCGGGAGGCACCGGGGAGCTGTTTTTT.

This sequence joins TRBV9 and TRBJ2-7; 8 bases match TRBD2. From germline, CDR1 is SGDLS and CDR2 YYNGEE. The CDR3 covers 14 residues. The trim removed 3 bases at V and 4 bases at J, leaving 6 bases unmatched. In nucleotides, the CDR3 is TGTGCCAGCAGCGGCAGCGGGAGCTTTTACGAGCAGTACTTC. Translation gives CASSGSGSFYEQYF.

The V and J genes are TRBV4-3 and TRBJ2-1; TRBD2 matches 13 bases. In germline, CDR1 is LGHNA, CDR2 YSLEER. The CDR3 consists of 19 residues. Trimming cost V 2 bases and J 4 bases; bases outside gene matches: 11. CDR3 DNA: TGCGCCAGCAGCCAACCAGGGACTAGCGGGACGCCAGGTTACAATGAGCAGTTCTTC. Amino acid sequence: CASSQPGTSGTPGYNEQFF.

The chain recombines TRBV4-3 with TRBJ1-6; 8 bases map to TRBD1. Germline loops: CDR1 LGHNA, CDR2 YSLEER. The CDR3 covers 16 residues. With 4 bases clipped from V and 9 bases from J, the junction kept 11 bases outside the gene matches. CDR3: CASSPQQTGAASPLHF. CDR3 nucleotides: TGCGCCAGCAGCCCCCAACAGACAGGGGCCGCTTCACCCCTCCACTTT.

The chain joins TRBV9 to TRBJ2-1; 7 bases map to TRBD2. Unmatched junction bases numbered 5, after V lost 1 base and J lost 10 bases. This CDR3 has 13 amino acids. The germline gives CDR1 SGDLS, CDR2 YYNGEE. Written as DNA, the CDR3 is TGTGCCAGCAGCGTACTGGAGGGAGGGGAGCAGTTCTTC. Protein sequence: CASSVLEGGEQFF.

The gene calls are TRBV11-2 and TRBJ2-2; D is uncertain. V lost 10 bases, J lost 2 bases, and 11 bases lay in between. Germline V lookup: CDR1 SGHAT, CDR2 FQNNGV. The CDR3 sequence is 13 residues long. The CDR3 is CANTIINTGELFF. CDR3 DNA sequence: TGTGCCAACACCATTATAAACACCGGGGAGCTGTTTTTT.

The chain has TRBV4-3 and TRBJ2-3; 13 nucleotides line up with TRBD2. Unmatched junction bases numbered 4, after V lost 0 bases and J lost 7 bases. The CDR3 consists of 16 residues. Germline CDR1 is LGHNA and CDR2 is YSLEER. The CDR3 region is CASSQELAGGINTQYF. Written as DNA, the CDR3 is TGCGCCAGCAGCCAAGAACTAGCGGGAGGGATTAATACGCAGTATTTT.

The gene calls are TRBV11-3 and TRBJ1-3, with D perhaps matching TRBD1 (5 bases). The germline V gene has CDR1 SGHNT and CDR2 YENEEA. CDR3 length: 14 amino acids. Trimming took off 6 bases at V and 2 bases at J, with 11 bases between the two ends. CDR3 DNA: TGTGCCAGCAGGCGTGCAGGGACTGGAAACACCATATATTTT. It is translated as CASRRAGTGNTIYF.